Sequencing of this T cell receptor (beta chain) was carried out in a study of blood T cell repertoires in COVID-19. Study-level information: Donors in the United States, Italy and Spain gave samples during acute or convalescent COVID-19. From T cells, B-cell-depleted T cells, or PBMCs came the material, which was cDNA or gDNA.

The germline V gene has CDR1 SNHLY and CDR2 FYNNEI. Trimming shortened V by 7 bases and J by 1 base, and 7 bases separated the two germline ends. The CDR3 sequence is 12 residues long. Study processing details: Quantification of nucleated cells was approximated via reference gene primer amplification. The assay was immunoSEQ multiplex PCR, and TCRdb's table has in-frame clones only and misses some. V, J and clone size were drawn from that table, and D and trimming were deduced from the DNA. The table records 35,000 to 55,000 clones, more than 75% of them present only once. The clonotype originates from a human donor in a cohort sampled during active COVID-19. The gene calls are TRBV2 and TRBJ1-1; D gene ambiguous. The sequenced material came from peripheral blood. The CDR3 loop is CASKRKNTEAFF. DNA for the CDR3: TGTGCCAGCAAGAGAAAGAACACTGAAGCTTTCTTT.